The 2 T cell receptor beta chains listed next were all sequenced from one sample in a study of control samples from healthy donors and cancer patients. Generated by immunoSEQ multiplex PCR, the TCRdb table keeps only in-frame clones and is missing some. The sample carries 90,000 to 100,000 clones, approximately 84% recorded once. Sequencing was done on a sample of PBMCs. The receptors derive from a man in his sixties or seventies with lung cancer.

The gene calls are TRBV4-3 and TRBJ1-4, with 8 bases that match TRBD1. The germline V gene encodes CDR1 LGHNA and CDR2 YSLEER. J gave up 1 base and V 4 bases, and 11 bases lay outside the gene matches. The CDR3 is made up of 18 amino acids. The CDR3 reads CASSRADGRGLTNEKLFF. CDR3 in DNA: TGCGCCAGCAGCCGAGCGGACGGCAGGGGGCTAACTAATGAAAAACTGTTTTTT.

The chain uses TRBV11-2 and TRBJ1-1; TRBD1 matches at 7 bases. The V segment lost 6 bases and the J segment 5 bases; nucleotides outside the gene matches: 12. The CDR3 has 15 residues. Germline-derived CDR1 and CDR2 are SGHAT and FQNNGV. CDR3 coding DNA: TGTGCCAGCAGGGTCACCTTGACAGGGAGGACTGAAGCTTTCTTT. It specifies CASRVTLTGRTEAFF.